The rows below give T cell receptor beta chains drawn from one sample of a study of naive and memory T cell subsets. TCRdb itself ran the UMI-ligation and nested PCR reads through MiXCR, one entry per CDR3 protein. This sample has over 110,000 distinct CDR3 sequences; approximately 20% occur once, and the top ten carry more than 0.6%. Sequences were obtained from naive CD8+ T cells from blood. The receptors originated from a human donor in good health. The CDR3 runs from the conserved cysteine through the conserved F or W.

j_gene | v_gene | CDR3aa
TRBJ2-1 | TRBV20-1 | CSARSSGSYEQFF
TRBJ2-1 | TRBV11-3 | CASSLDGLADRNEQFF
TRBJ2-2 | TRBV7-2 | CASSLAPPNTGELFF
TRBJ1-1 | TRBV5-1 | CASSFREGSNTEAFF
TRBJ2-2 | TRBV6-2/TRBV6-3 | CASSYPGELFF
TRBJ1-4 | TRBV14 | CASRSQGQEKLFF
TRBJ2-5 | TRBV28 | CASSTPRDSYYQETQYF
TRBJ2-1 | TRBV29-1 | CSPWGLAEYNEQFF
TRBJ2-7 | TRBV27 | CASASGTYEQYF
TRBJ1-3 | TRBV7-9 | CASSSSRFIENTIYF
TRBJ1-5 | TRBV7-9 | CASSLTDREGQPQHF
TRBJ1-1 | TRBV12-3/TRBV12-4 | CASSSTGGGTEAFF
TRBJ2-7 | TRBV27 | CASSSSGLYEQYF
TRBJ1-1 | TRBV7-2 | CASSLERQGNTEAFF
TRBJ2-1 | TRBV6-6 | CASSYVPHEQFF
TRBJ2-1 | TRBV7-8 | CASSLDSYGNNEQFF
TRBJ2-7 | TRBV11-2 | CASSHPGSEQYF
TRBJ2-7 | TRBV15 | CATSAASGRSYEQYF
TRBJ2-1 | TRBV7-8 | CASNHRVAVNEQFF
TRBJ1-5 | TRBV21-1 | CASSKVYRGDRDQPQHF
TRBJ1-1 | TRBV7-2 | CASSLAGQGATEAFF
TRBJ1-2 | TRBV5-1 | CASSPVGVDGYTF
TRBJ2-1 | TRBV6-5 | CASSYDGLGVGEQFF
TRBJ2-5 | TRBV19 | CASSTWTSGIPETQYF
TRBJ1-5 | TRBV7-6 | CASSLGPDSNQPQHF
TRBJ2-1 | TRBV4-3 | CASSHRFAGPASNEQFF
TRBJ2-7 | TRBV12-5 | CASAKELLAYEQYF
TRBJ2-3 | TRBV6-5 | CASSLRLDRSGDTQYF
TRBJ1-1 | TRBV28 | CASSGFFVGDSDAEAFF
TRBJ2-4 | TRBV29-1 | CSGYSGSPENIQYF
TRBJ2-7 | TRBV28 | CASSFIGIEQYF
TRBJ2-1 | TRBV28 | CASSPDRGVYNEQFF
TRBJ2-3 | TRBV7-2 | CASSLMTTDTQYF
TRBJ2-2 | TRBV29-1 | CSVERGSNTGELFF
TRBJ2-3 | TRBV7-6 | CASSLGQVVDTQYF
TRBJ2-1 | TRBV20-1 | CSAREGLYNEQFF
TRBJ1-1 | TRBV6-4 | CASSERGQGAGTEAFF
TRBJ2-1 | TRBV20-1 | CSARDPGLGLVDEQFF
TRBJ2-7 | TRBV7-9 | CASSFQDSYEQYF
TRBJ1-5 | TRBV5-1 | CASSFQPQHF
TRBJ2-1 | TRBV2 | CASLESGEQFF
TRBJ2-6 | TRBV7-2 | CASSLSLVYYSGANVLTF
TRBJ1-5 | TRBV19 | CASSASSYQPQHF
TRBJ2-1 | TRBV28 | CASSFEGDNEQFF
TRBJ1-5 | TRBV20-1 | CSAYPGQGVSSNQPQHF